A selection of T cell receptor beta chains follows, all from one sample in a study of blood T cell repertoires in COVID-19. TCRdb keeps only in-frame clones here, not all; method: immunoSEQ multiplex PCR. The repertoire includes around 240,000 clones, approximately 80% of them detected once, and 1.9% sits in the top ten. The sample was peripheral blood. The receptors were gathered from an elderly woman with acute or convalescent COVID-19. The CDR3 runs from the conserved cysteine through the conserved F or W. Each record gives: V gene, clone size, D gene, J gene, CDR3 DNA, CDR3 protein. The D gene is left open where the match is weak. Not all rows give a size; the values are once, few, many and, for expanded clones, a class.

V gene: TRBV9
clone size: NA
D gene: NA
J gene: TRBJ1-3
CDR3 DNA: TGTGCCAGCAGCCCAGTGCGGGGGTCTGGAAACACCATATATTTT
CDR3 protein: CASSPVRGSGNTIYF

V gene: TRBV2
clone size: NA
D gene: NA
J gene: TRBJ2-6
CDR3 DNA: TGTGCCAGCAGTGAAAGGGGATATGGGGCCAACGTCCTGACTTTC
CDR3 protein: CASSERGYGANVLTF

V gene: TRBV4-1
clone size: NA
D gene: NA
J gene: TRBJ2-7
CDR3 DNA: TGCGCCAGCAGCCCCAGGGGGGCGGGGGGCGATTCCTACGAGCAGTACTTC
CDR3 protein: CASSPRGAGGDSYEQYF

V gene: TRBV5-4
clone size: NA
D gene: TRBD2
J gene: TRBJ2-5
CDR3 DNA: TGTGCCAGCAGCCAGCTAGCGGGGGGGCGGGAGACCCAGTACTTC
CDR3 protein: CASSQLAGGRETQYF

V gene: TRBV21-1
clone size: once
D gene: NA
J gene: TRBJ1-2
CDR3 DNA: TGTGCCAGCAGCCCCCGGCGGGCTACTAACTATGGCTACACCTTC
CDR3 protein: CASSPRRATNYGYTF

V gene: TRBV7-9
clone size: NA
D gene: NA
J gene: TRBJ2-1
CDR3 DNA: TGTGCCAGCAGCCCGGGACTCAACGATGAGCAGTTCTTC
CDR3 protein: CASSPGLNDEQFF

V gene: TRBV20-1
clone size: NA
D gene: NA
J gene: TRBJ1-4
CDR3 DNA: TGCAGTGCTAGTTTGACAGGATTTAATGAAAAACTGTTTTTT
CDR3 protein: CSASLTGFNEKLFF

V gene: TRBV5-4
clone size: NA
D gene: NA
J gene: TRBJ1-6
CDR3 DNA: TGTGCCAGCAGCTTGGATCTGAGCTCCTATAATTCACCCCTCCACTTT
CDR3 protein: CASSLDLSSYNSPLHF

V gene: TRBV19
clone size: NA
D gene: NA
J gene: TRBJ2-5
CDR3 DNA: TGTGCCAGTAGTATCGAAGACAGGCAAGAGACCCAGTACTTC
CDR3 protein: CASSIEDRQETQYF

V gene: TRBV4-2
clone size: NA
D gene: TRBD2
J gene: TRBJ2-1
CDR3 DNA: TGTGCCAGCAGCCAAGGGACTAGCGCGACCTACAATGAGCAGTTCTTC
CDR3 protein: CASSQGTSATYNEQFF

V gene: TRBV5-6
clone size: once
D gene: NA
J gene: TRBJ1-3
CDR3 DNA: TGTGCCAGCAGCTTCACAAACCAGCGGAACTCTGGAAACACCATATATTTT
CDR3 protein: CASSFTNQRNSGNTIYF

V gene: TRBV5-4
clone size: NA
D gene: TRBD2
J gene: TRBJ2-3
CDR3 DNA: TGTGCCAGCAGCTTGAATGCGGGAGGCACAGATACGCAGTATTTT
CDR3 protein: CASSLNAGGTDTQYF

V gene: TRBV6-5
clone size: once
D gene: NA
J gene: TRBJ2-1
CDR3 DNA: TGTGCCAGCAGTTACGGGACACATTCCTACAATGAGCAGTTCTTC
CDR3 protein: CASSYGTHSYNEQFF